These 5 T cell receptor beta chains were sequenced from one sample in a study of regulatory T cells in long-lasting Graves disease (dated by TCRdb to the early 2020s). The time point label here, explained by the study, means: newly diagnosed GD, antithyroid drugs for less than 3 months. RNA was extracted from PBMCs in TRIzol for both TCR sequencing and RNA sequencing. To prepare the library, multiplex PCR was applied. The reads were generated on an Illumina HiSeq 4000. iRepertoire HTBI primers and Arm-PCR amplification of CDR3 regions were used to construct TCR beta libraries. The raw public data were reprocessed by TCRdb itself: fastp quality trimming at Q25, MiXCR clonotype calling, in-frame beta chains only. Rows are unified per CDR3 protein, each entry keeping the most common DNA and genes. This sample holds some 410,000 distinct CDR3 sequences; roughly 15% were observed only once. Roughly 10% of the sample belongs to the ten largest clones.

The same sample was also used in a study of T cells in Graves' hyperthyroidism and ophthalmopathy.

The starting material was peripheral blood mononuclear cells (PBMCs), obtained at new diagnosis, from a patient treated with antithyroid drugs. The receptors here all came from a woman in her twenties or thirties with Graves disease. Donor details come from another sample of the same person, matched by shared clones.

This clonotype was detected many times. The chain combines TRBV7-2 with TRBJ1-2, with D perhaps matching TRBD1 (5 bases). The CDR3 is 15 residues long. The V gene's germline CDR1 is SGHTA and CDR2 FQGNSA. Trimming took off 4 bases at V and 5 bases at J, with 17 bases between the two ends. Written as DNA, the CDR3 is TGTGCCAGCAGCTCACCGGGGGGACTAGGGTATGGCTACACCTTC. Translating it yields CASSSPGGLGYGYTF.

This chain links TRBV5-6 with TRBJ2-7; a possible D gene is TRBD1 (6 bases). The CDR3 sequence is 16 residues long. V lost 0 bases to trimming and J lost 7 bases, with 20 bases between them. Germline assignment: CDR1 SGHDT and CDR2 YYEEEE. This CDR3 is CASSLVEQEGGREQYF. CDR3 DNA: TGTGCCAGCAGCTTGGTGGAACAGGAAGGGGGACGGGAGCAGTACTTC. Supplemented by reference TRBV5-6 and TRBJ2-7, the full variable domain reads DAGVTQSPTHLIKTRGQQVTLRCSPKSGHDTVSWYQQALGQGPQFIFQYYEEEERQRGNFPDRFSGHQFPNYSSELNVNALLLGDSALYLCASSLVEQEGGREQYFGPGTRLTVT.

Only a few counts were recorded for this clonotype. V and J are TRBV10-3 and TRBJ2-7; D not certain. The V gene's germline CDR1 is ENHRY and CDR2 SYGVKD. Trimming took off 0 bases at V and 3 bases at J, with 18 bases between the two ends. This CDR3 region has 17 residues. CDR3 loop: CAISESSLGAFNYEQYF. CDR3 DNA sequence: TGTGCCATCAGTGAGTCAAGTTTAGGAGCATTTAACTACGAGCAGTACTTC.

This clonotype was seen at least ten times. The genes are TRBV6-1 and TRBJ2-5; the D is unclear. The germline gives CDR1 MNHNS, CDR2 SASEGT. V was clipped by 9 bases and J by 3 bases, with 17 bases between them. This CDR3 region has 14 residues. In nucleotides, the CDR3 is TGTGCCAGTCAGCCCGACCCCCTCAAAGAGACCCAGTACTTC. Translation gives CASQPDPLKETQYF.

This clonotype was detected ten times or more. The CDR3 bases are TGTGCCAGCAGCTTAGCGCAGGGTTCCTATGGCTACACCTTC. Amino acid sequence: CASSLAQGSYGYTF. V is TRBV7-9 and J is TRBJ1-2; a weak D match, TRBD1 (5 bases). CDR1 is SEHNR, CDR2 FQNEAQ, per germline (reference sequence). Trimming shortened V by 0 bases and J by 4 bases, and 9 bases separated the two germline ends. CDR3 length equals 14 residues.